Sequencing of this TCR beta chain was carried out in a study of cytomegalovirus exposure and HLA in healthy donors. Findings of the study overall: An analysis was carried out later, and it reportedly showed fewer N-insertions in an Asian-associated ancestry cluster than the approximately 670-donor mean. The study listed roughly 150 cytomegalovirus-associated TCR beta chains.

As concerns this clone: The antigen is undetermined.

The primer mix had 60 Vbeta and 13 Jbeta primers. Generated by immunoSEQ multiplex PCR, the TCRdb table keeps only in-frame clones and is missing some. The sample carries 150,000 or so clones, approximately 80% recorded once. This TCR was sampled from a man aged 50 to 60 in good health and CMV-seropositive. The sample was PBMCs.

The CDR3 nucleotides are TGTGCCAGCAGCCCAACCACTACTAGCGGTGGTTTGTGGCAGTACGTC. Translated: CASSPTTTSGGLWQYV. The genes are TRBV11-2 and TRBJ2-7, with 8 positions matching TRBD2. Looked up from germline, CDR1 is SGHAT and CDR2 is FQNNGV. The CDR3 is 16 amino acids. The V and J ends lost 5 bases and 9 bases, in that order; junction bases with no gene match: 18.